The 19 T cell receptor beta chains given below trace back to one sample, sequenced in a study of T cell clones after liver transplantation (dated by TCRdb to the late 2010s). Receptor libraries were prepared by the immunoSEQ multiplex PCR assay. Imported from immuneACCESS, the table was reduced by TCRdb to in-frame sequences with V and J called. These copies leave out some clones; in studies compared against another copy, an unresolved V gene accounts for under half, and the cause of the remainder is not known. This sample is represented by approximately 55,000 clones; roughly 74% of them were singletons. The ten largest clones take up around 9.5% of the sample. The input for sequencing was CD4+ T cells from blood, taken around 52 months after liver transplant. The receptors here all came from a human patient who received a liver transplant. After a transplant, some T cells may have been passed on by the graft donor.

This clone was picked up a small number of times. The chain is built from TRBV9 and TRBJ2-7; D might be TRBD1 or TRBD2, each matching 6 bases. Germline V gene data show CDR1 as SGDLS and CDR2 as YYNGEE. Trimming left V 0 bases short and J 2 bases short, with 15 bases between. The CDR3 consists of 16 residues. CDR3 region: CASSVDGGQVAYEQYF. The CDR3 coding sequence is TGTGCCAGCAGCGTAGATGGGGGGCAGGTGGCCTACGAGCAGTACTTC.

The chain links TRBV5-4 to TRBJ2-3; 10 nucleotides match TRBD2. V was pared by 2 bases and J by 3 bases, with 9 bases of the junction left unmatched. The CDR3 covers 17 residues. Germline V gene data show CDR1 as SGHNT and CDR2 as YYREEE (reference sequence). CDR3 coding DNA: TGTGCCAGCAGCTTAAATCCCAGCGGGGGGGCGACAGATACGCAGTATTTT. It codes for CASSLNPSGGATDTQYF.

This clone is a singleton in its sample. V gene TRBV6-1 combines with J gene TRBJ1-2; TRBD1 aligns across 8 bases. CDR3 length: 15 residues. CDR1 and CDR2 from the germline V gene are MNHNS and SASEGT. The V gene end was trimmed by 4 bases and the J gene end by 8 bases; junction bases not matched to a gene: 12. CDR3 region: CASSVFGQGTSGYTF. The CDR3, as DNA: TGTGCCAGCAGTGTCTTCGGACAGGGAACTAGCGGCTACACCTTC.

The chain couples TRBV5-4 to TRBJ2-7; 8 bases map to TRBD2. The CDR3 is made up of 15 amino acids. The germline gives CDR1 SGHNT, CDR2 YYREEE (reference sequence). The ends lost 4 bases at V and 3 bases at J; junction bases unmatched: 9. DNA for the CDR3: TGTGCCAGCAGCCGATTAGCGGGGATAAGCTACGAGCAGTACTTC. Its protein product is CASSRLAGISYEQYF.

The chain couples TRBV27 to TRBJ2-7, with TRBD2 as a possible D gene (6 bases). Germline loops: CDR1 MNHEY, CDR2 SMNVEV (reference sequence). The CDR3 spans 17 residues. The V end lost 0 bases, the J end lost 4 bases, and 19 bases lay between the germline ends. CDR3 loop: CASSLSGGGSISYEQYF. The CDR3 DNA sequence: TGTGCCAGCAGTTTATCAGGTGGGGGGTCGATATCGTACGAGCAGTACTTC.

This sequence joins TRBV5-4 and TRBJ2-3, with TRBD2 matching 7 bases. The CDR3 runs to 15 residues. Trimming at V came to 4 bases and at J to 2 bases, leaving 7 bases not matched to a gene. CDR1 and CDR2 from the germline V gene are SGHNT and YYREEE (reference sequence). As DNA, the CDR3 is TGTGCCAGCAGCACCAGCGGGGACTTCACAGATACGCAGTATTTT. This gives the protein CASSTSGDFTDTQYF.

The V and J genes are TRBV7-9 and TRBJ2-6; no clear D. This CDR3 has 13 amino acids. V was pared by 6 bases and J by 4 bases, with 7 bases between. Germline CDR1 is SEHNR and CDR2 is FQNEAQ (reference sequence). This chain's CDR3 is CASRSGGANVLTF. Here the CDR3 DNA reads TGTGCCAGCAGGTCCGGGGGGGCCAACGTCCTGACTTTC.

V and J are TRBV6-1 and TRBJ1-5; 9 positions match TRBD1. From germline, CDR1 is MNHNS and CDR2 SASEGT. The CDR3 is made up of 14 amino acids. The V and J ends lost 4 bases and 6 bases, in that order; junction bases with no gene match: 4. Here the CDR3 DNA reads TGTGCCAGCAGTGGCGGACAGGGGTTTCAGCCCCAGCATTTT. This codes for CASSGGQGFQPQHF.

This chain links TRBV10-1 with TRBJ2-7, with D unclear. The V gene lost 0 bases and the J gene lost 2 bases, with 8 bases spanning the gap. CDR1 and CDR2 (germline): WNHNN, SYGVQD (reference sequence). This CDR3 contains 14 residues. The CDR3 loop is CASSESGDTYEQYF. CDR3 DNA sequence: TGCGCCAGCAGTGAGTCGGGTGATACCTACGAGCAGTACTTC.

This clone was seen a few times. The gene calls are TRBV19 and TRBJ2-5; possibly TRBD1 or TRBD2 for D (5 bases each). The V gene lost 3 bases and the J gene lost 3 bases, with 14 bases spanning the gap. Germline V gene lookup returns CDR1 LNHDA and CDR2 SQIVND (reference sequence). The CDR3 is 15 residues long. CDR3 nucleotides: TGTGCCAGTAGTATGGGGGACCGGCCTAAAGAGACCCAGTACTTC. Residues: CASSMGDRPKETQYF.

The CDR3 sequence: CASSLALFRTENTGELFF. The DNA for the CDR3 is TGTGCCAGCAGCTTAGCGCTATTTAGGACGGAGAACACCGGGGAGCTGTTTTTT. The genes are TRBV7-8 and TRBJ2-2; D call uncertain. This CDR3 region has 18 residues. In germline, CDR1 is SGHVS, CDR2 FQNEAQ. Trimming pared 0 bases from V and 1 base from J, leaving 15 bases between.

The chain links TRBV5-1 to TRBJ2-7; 9 positions match TRBD2. The ends lost 0 bases at V and 1 base at J; junction bases unmatched: 14. The CDR3 has 19 amino acids. From germline, CDR1 is SGHRS and CDR2 YFSETQ. The chain's CDR3 is CASSLGPAGGADGSYEQYF. CDR3 bases: TGCGCCAGCAGCTTGGGGCCCGCGGGGGGGGCTGATGGATCCTACGAGCAGTACTTC.

V usage is TRBV6-1 and J usage is TRBJ1-1, with unresolved D. V dropped 8 bases and J dropped 2 bases, with 12 bases sitting between them. The CDR3 runs to 13 residues. In germline, CDR1 is MNHNS, CDR2 SASEGT. Written as DNA, the CDR3 is TGTGCCAGCCTACTAGGATCCAACACTGAAGCTTTCTTT. Translating gives CASLLGSNTEAFF.

This chain connects TRBV10-3 to TRBJ1-5; D is undetermined. V lost 3 bases and J lost 2, with 14 bases in between. The CDR3 contains 16 residues. Germline assignment: CDR1 ENHRY and CDR2 SYGVKD. In DNA form, the CDR3 reads TGTGCCATCAGTGAACAGCCTTTCGAGGGCAATCAGCCCCAGCATTTT. Translated, it gives CAISEQPFEGNQPQHF.

The chain links TRBV7-9 to TRBJ2-7, with 10 bases aligning to TRBD1. With V trimmed by 3 bases and J by 6 bases, 5 bases remained unmatched. CDR3 length: 14 amino acids. CDR1 and CDR2 from the germline V gene are SEHNR and FQNEAQ (reference sequence). The CDR3 reads CASSLRDRGSEQYF. Written as DNA, the CDR3 is TGTGCCAGCAGCTTGCGGGACAGGGGCTCCGAGCAGTACTTC.

The rearrangement links TRBV11-2 to TRBJ1-5, with a tentative D call TRBD1 (5 bases). CDR3 length: 15 residues. Trimming removed 0 bases from V and 6 bases from J, with 12 bases in between. Germline loops: CDR1 SGHAT, CDR2 FQNNGV. CDR3 sequence: CASSLEEGRGQPQHF. In DNA, the CDR3 is TGTGCCAGCAGCTTAGAGGAGGGGAGGGGTCAGCCCCAGCATTTT.

V gene TRBV15 combines with J gene TRBJ2-1; D is perhaps TRBD1 or TRBD2 (6 bases each). The CDR3 is 17 residues long. From germline, CDR1 is LNHNV and CDR2 YYDKDF (reference sequence). The V and J ends lost 5 bases and 0 bases respectively, with 17 bases between them. The CDR3 DNA is TGTGCCACCAGCCCCCCGGGGGCGCTGAGCTCCTACAATGAGCAGTTCTTC. This translates into CATSPPGALSSYNEQFF.

This rearrangement joins TRBV30 to TRBJ2-7; no definite D call. Per the germline V gene, CDR1 is GTSNPN and CDR2 is SVGIG (reference sequence). V shed 3 bases and J shed 3 bases, with 15 bases lying between them. The CDR3 has 14 amino acids. CDR3 protein: CAWSRSGAGYEQYF. The CDR3 nucleotides are TGTGCCTGGAGCCGATCTGGAGCAGGCTACGAGCAGTACTTC.

A remark on this clone: The same CDR3 also results from other DNA sequences found in this sample. V and J are TRBV5-1 and TRBJ1-1, with D perhaps matching TRBD1 (5 bases). Trimming removed 0 bases at V and 2 bases at J, with 11 bases between. The CDR3 extends over 15 amino acids. Germline CDR1 is SGHRS and CDR2 is YFSETQ. CDR3 in amino acids: CASSLEGARNTEAFF. The DNA for the CDR3 is TGCGCCAGCAGCTTGGAAGGGGCTCGCAACACTGAAGCTTTCTTT.